This TCR beta chain came from a study of CD8 T cells in ankylosing spondylitis. The CDR3 length is 14 residues. Germline-derived CDR1 and CDR2 are MNHEY and SMNVEV (reference sequence). V lost 6 bases to trimming and J lost 0 bases, with 12 bases between them. TCRdb re-called the 5' RACE reads through MiXCR, storing one row per CDR3 protein. The table records 350,000 or so distinct CDR3 sequences, about 15% of them present only once. General study findings and limits: What seemed typical of ankylosing spondylitis blood was a TCR beta motif built from several highly homologous variants. In reactive arthritis synovial fluid and blood, some motif variants had been reported before. Disease-linked clones reportedly concentrated significantly in matched ankylosing spondylitis synovial fluid. Relatively rare in peripheral blood, disease-linked clones were also CD8+.

In the case of this clonotype: Its antigen is unidentified.

The receptor's source is a male donor with ankylosing spondylitis or in good health (not recorded which). What was sequenced was blood, either unsorted or a sorted T cell fraction (not recorded which). The rearrangement joins TRBV27 to TRBJ2-7; D ambiguous. The CDR3 loop reads CASSPGFGSYEQYF. The CDR3 coding sequence is TGTGCCAGCAGCCCAGGATTCGGCTCCTACGAGCAGTACTTC.